The 17 T cell receptor beta chains given below trace back to one sample, sequenced in a study of human T cells and chemical hapten exposure (dated by TCRdb to about 2021). Library preparation attached unique molecular identifiers to individual cDNA molecules for quantitative, reproducible TCR counting. TCRdb reprocessed the public reads (quality trimming at Q25 with fastp, clone calling with MiXCR) and kept in-frame beta chains. Duplicate CDR3 protein sequences are folded into a single record with the most common DNA and genes. The sample table contains about 120,000 distinct CDR3 sequences; only one count was recorded for more than 8.5% of them. The top ten clones comprise 1.4% of the sample. Total RNA was extracted from unfractionated whole blood that had been collected in Tempus Blood RNA tubes. The sample comprised whole blood. The receptor source for this set is a human donor in good health. Some clones in this sample may be carry-over from other donors' samples. Donor details come from another sample of the same person, matched by shared clones.

The rearrangement links TRBV12-3 or TRBV12-4 to TRBJ2-4, with D uncertain. The ends were cut back, 2 bases at V and 3 bases at J, with 8 bases in the middle. This CDR3 is built from 14 residues. CDR3 loop: CASSLFEFKNIQYF. The CDR3 DNA is TGTGCCAGCAGTTTATTTGAGTTCAAAAACATTCAGTACTTC.

The chain has TRBV6-5 and TRBJ1-5; a weak D match, TRBD1 (6 bases). CDR1 is MNHEY, CDR2 SVGAGI, per germline. Trimming removed 0 bases from V and 5 bases from J, with 8 bases in between. The CDR3 is made up of 14 amino acids. In DNA form, the CDR3 reads TGTGCCAGCAGTTACTCAAGGGGGGATCAGCCCCAGCATTTT. Its protein is CASSYSRGDQPQHF.

This sequence joins TRBV7-2 and TRBJ2-3; tentative D call: TRBD2 (5 bases). The V end was cut by 5 bases, the J end by 0 bases, with 12 bases between. CDR3 length equals 15 residues. Per germline, CDR1 SGHTA and CDR2 FQGNSA. In DNA, the CDR3 is TGTGCCAGCAGCACACGAGCGGACAGCACAGATACGCAGTATTTT. Translation gives CASSTRADSTDTQYF.

The chain carries TRBV27 and TRBJ2-3, with 10 bases aligning to TRBD2. V lost 4 bases to trimming and J lost 5 bases; unmatched junction nucleotides: 3. Germline loops: CDR1 MNHEY, CDR2 SMNVEV (reference sequence). This CDR3 has 14 residues. The CDR3 loop is CASSWASGRDTQYF. The CDR3 DNA reads TGTGCCAGCAGTTGGGCTAGCGGGAGAGATACGCAGTATTTT.

This clonotype was observed a handful of times. The chain recombines TRBV9 with TRBJ1-1; D gene ambiguous. The CDR3 contains 15 residues. Deletions cut 0 bases from V and 1 base from J, with 10 bases between. The germline gives CDR1 SGDLS, CDR2 YYNGEE. The CDR3 reads CASSVDADGNTEAFF. CDR3 nucleotide sequence: TGTGCCAGCAGCGTAGACGCGGACGGGAACACTGAAGCTTTCTTT.

The gene calls are TRBV14 and TRBJ2-7; tentatively, D is TRBD2 (6 bases). Between the trimmed V and J ends, which lost 0 bases and 3 bases, there was a span of 18 bases. The CDR3 consists of 17 residues. Germline V gives CDR1 SGHDN, CDR2 FVKESK. CDR3 sequence: CASSQEVSGLYHYEQYF. CDR3 coding DNA: TGTGCCAGCAGCCAAGAGGTGTCGGGACTCTATCACTACGAGCAGTACTTC. Full variable domain (remainder filled in from reference TRBV14 and TRBJ2-7): EAGVTQFPSHSVIEKGQTVTLRCDPISGHDNLYWYRRVMGKEIKFLLHFVKESKQDESGMPNNRFLAERTGGTYSTLKVQPAELEDSGVYFCASSQEVSGLYHYEQYFGPGTRLTVT.

This clonotype was found many times. The V and J genes are TRBV27 and TRBJ2-1; 13 nucleotides match TRBD2. The ends lost 4 bases at V and 5 bases at J; junction bases unmatched: 5. The CDR3 has 16 residues. In germline, CDR1 is MNHEY, CDR2 SMNVEV (reference sequence). For the CDR3, the DNA is TGTGCCAGCAGTTCTCCTACTAGCGGGGGGGACAATGAGCAGTTCTTC. Translated: CASSSPTSGGDNEQFF.

This clonotype was seen many times. CDR3 DNA sequence: TGTGCCACTTCCCCGGGACAGACAACTAATGAAAAACTGTTTTTT. Its translation: CATSPGQTTNEKLFF. The genes are TRBV7-2 and TRBJ1-4; TRBD1 matches 7 bases. Germline V gene sequence: CDR1 SGHTA, CDR2 FQGNSA. V was clipped by 10 bases and J by 0 bases; unmatched bases: 8. This CDR3 is built from 15 residues. Filled out from reference TRBV7-2 and TRBJ1-4, the complete variable domain reads GAGVSQSPSNKVTEKGKDVELRCDPISGHTALYWYRQSLGQGLEFLIYFQGNSAPDKSGLPSDRFSAERTGGSVSTLTIQRTQQEDSAVYLCATSPGQTTNEKLFFGSGTQLSVL.

Ten or more counts support this clonotype. The CDR3 DNA sequence: TGTGCCAGCAGCCCCAGGACAGCCGTGTATGCTGAAGCTTTCTTT. Protein product: CASSPRTAVYAEAFF. The chain employs TRBV13 and TRBJ1-1, with D possibly matching TRBD1 (6 bases). Trimming cost V 5 bases and J 6 bases, with 19 bases left between them. The length of the CDR3 is 15 residues. Germline CDR1 is PRHDT and CDR2 is FYEKMQ (reference sequence).

This clonotype is deemed medium-sized. The V gene is TRBV4-3, the J gene TRBJ2-7; D is ambiguous. Germline V gene sequence: CDR1 LGHNA, CDR2 YSLEER. This CDR3 region has 15 residues. The V end was cut by 1 base, the J end by 4 bases, with 14 bases between. The CDR3 loop is CASSQGVRAGYEQYF. For the CDR3, the DNA is TGCGCCAGCAGCCAAGGGGTCCGGGCCGGATACGAGCAGTACTTC.

This clonotype was counted ten times or more. The DNA of the CDR3 is TGCAGTGCTAGTAGTAATCGGCAGGGGACCGGGGAGCTGTTTTTT. Residues: CSASSNRQGTGELFF. This chain connects TRBV20-1 to TRBJ2-2; TRBD1 is a possible D gene (6 bases). The CDR3 spans 15 residues. With 3 bases removed from V and 5 bases from J, the gap between germline ends came to 16 bases. CDR1 and CDR2 from the germline V gene are DFQATT and SNEGSKA (reference sequence).

The table lists this clonotype with many counts. The gene calls are TRBV10-3 and TRBJ2-1; no clear D gene. Germline CDR1 is ENHRY and CDR2 is SYGVKD. The V end lost 2 bases, the J end lost 6 bases, and 5 bases lay between the germline ends. This CDR3 is built from 12 residues. CDR3: CAISEPSNEQFF. CDR3 DNA sequence: TGTGCCATCAGTGAGCCGAGCAATGAGCAGTTCTTC.

This clonotype was recorded at least ten times. The chain combines TRBV15 with TRBJ1-6; possibly TRBD1 for D (5 bases). The CDR3 length is 19 residues. Germline-derived CDR1 and CDR2 are LNHNV and YYDKDF (reference sequence). V was pared by 0 bases and J by 0 bases, with 15 bases between. The CDR3, as DNA: TGTGCCACCAGCAGAGATATCGGGACCCCGAGCTCCTATAATTCACCCCTCCACTTT. It codes for CATSRDIGTPSSYNSPLHF.

The gene calls are TRBV29-1 and TRBJ2-5, with TRBD2 matching over 9 bases. Trimming cost V 0 bases and J 5 bases; bases outside gene matches: 10. The CDR3 loop spans 16 amino acids. The germline gives CDR1 SQVTM, CDR2 ANQGSEA. CDR3 loop: CSVEDLGREGVETQYF. CDR3 nucleotides: TGCAGCGTTGAAGATCTGGGGCGGGAGGGTGTGGAGACCCAGTACTTC.

This clonotype was detected only a few times. The gene calls are TRBV11-2 and TRBJ2-3; no firm D call. The CDR3 is made up of 16 amino acids. Germline V CDR1 and CDR2: SGHAT, FQNNGV. Trimming removed 5 bases at V and 6 bases at J, with 21 bases between. For the CDR3, the DNA is TGTGCCAGCAGCCCGCTACTGGGGTCCGTAACTGATACGCAGTATTTT. Its translation: CASSPLLGSVTDTQYF. The whole variable domain, remainder taken from reference TRBV11-2 and TRBJ2-3, is EAGVAQSPRYKIIEKRQSVAFWCNPISGHATLYWYQQILGQGPKLLIQFQNNGVVDDSQLPKDRFSAERLKGVDSTLKIQPAKLEDSAVYLCASSPLLGSVTDTQYFGPGTRLTVL.

This clonotype has ten or more counts. The chain links TRBV10-3 to TRBJ1-6, with D uncertain. The germline CDR1 and CDR2 sequences are ENHRY and SYGVKD. The ends were cut back, 4 bases at V and 10 bases at J, with 14 bases in the middle. The CDR3 consists of 14 residues. The CDR3 nucleotides are TGTGCCATCAGTGGGCCGGGTAGTGAATCACCCCTCCACTTT. This codes for CAISGPGSESPLHF.

This clonotype has a handful of counts. This chain uses TRBV5-6 with TRBJ2-7; 7 bases align to TRBD2. Germline CDR1 and CDR2: SGHDT and YYEEEE. The CDR3 covers 14 residues. Unmatched junction bases numbered 2, after V lost 0 bases and J lost 2 bases. CDR3 nucleotide sequence: TGTGCCAGCAGCTTGGGCGGGAGTGCCTACGAGCAGTACTTC. This codes for CASSLGGSAYEQYF.